This T cell receptor beta chain emerged from a study of T cell responses to AZD1222 COVID-19 vaccine. The data were produced by immunoSEQ multiplex PCR, yet TCRdb's version contains in-frame clones alone and is incomplete. The table lists 150,000 or so clones, roughly 90% of them singletons. The germline V gene encodes CDR1 SGHDT and CDR2 YYEEEE. The CDR3 totals 16 residues. V was clipped by 3 bases and J by 6 bases; unmatched bases: 11. The J gene is TRBJ2-1, the V gene TRBV5-6; 8 bases fit TRBD2. This clonotype was sampled from an adult in good health. The material sequenced was peripheral blood, taken on day 0 of AZD1222 vaccination. The CDR3 DNA reads TGTGCCAGCAGCTCGCAACCGGGACTAGTGGCCAATGAGCAGTTCTTC. Amino acids: CASSSQPGLVANEQFF.